Here is one T cell receptor (beta chain) with its context. Its target is not known. The germline V gene encodes CDR1 SGHRS and CDR2 YFSETQ. This CDR3 spans 17 amino acids. V gave up 4 bases and J gave up 4 bases, with 22 bases separating them. The data derive from a study of STAT5B mutations in CD4+ large granular lymphocyte leukemia. Per the study methods: Productive clonotypes were detectable down to 2.59 x 10-5 frequency. Repertoires were generated with immunoSEQ multiplex PCR, while TCRdb's copy carries only in-frame clones and drops some. The V and J calls and the clone size are those of that table, but D and trimming were determined from the DNA. The data hold about 33,000 clones, with about four fifths observed a single time. The study's findings and limits: Patient CD4-sorted repertoires stayed more clonal than healthy ones after leukemic-clone removal. Approximately 25% of private leukemic clonotypes occurred rarely in other patients' non-leukemic repertoires. Top patient clones used TRBV06 genes more often: 8/27 versus 2/35 in controls.

The sequencing sample was made of CD4+ T cells from blood buffy coats. The receptor comes from a human donor in good health. The chain recombines TRBV5-1 with TRBJ2-3; D is undetermined. The CDR3 DNA sequence: TGCGCCAGCAGCCCCGGACCTTTAGGCCCCTTTTCAGATACGCAGTATTTT. Protein sequence: CASSPGPLGPFSDTQYF.